This T cell receptor (beta chain) stems from a study of T cells in localized non-small cell lung cancer. General observations from the study: Owing to sequencing of a solitary tumor region, heterogeneity cannot be discounted. Uninvolved nearby lung showed the greatest T cell clonality, exceeding that found in tumor. In adjacent lung, a median around 55 of the top 100 tumor clones were found.

This clone was counted a single time. Its target is not known. The CDR3 is 13 amino acids. Germline assignment: CDR1 MNHNS and CDR2 SASEGT. J was trimmed by 3 bases and V by 7 bases; bases with no gene match: 5. TCRdb's copy holds only in-frame clones and misses some; the assay was immunoSEQ multiplex PCR. The data hold about 30,000 clones, with 94% observed a single time. The sample here was peripheral blood, taken before any cancer treatment. The rearrangement joins TRBV6-1 to TRBJ2-7; 8 nucleotides match TRBD2. This TCR was recovered from a woman aged 35 to 69 with stage I lung adenocarcinoma. This CDR3 reads CASNRGGFYEQYF. The CDR3 bases are TGTGCCAGCAATCGGGGGGGGTTCTACGAGCAGTACTTC.